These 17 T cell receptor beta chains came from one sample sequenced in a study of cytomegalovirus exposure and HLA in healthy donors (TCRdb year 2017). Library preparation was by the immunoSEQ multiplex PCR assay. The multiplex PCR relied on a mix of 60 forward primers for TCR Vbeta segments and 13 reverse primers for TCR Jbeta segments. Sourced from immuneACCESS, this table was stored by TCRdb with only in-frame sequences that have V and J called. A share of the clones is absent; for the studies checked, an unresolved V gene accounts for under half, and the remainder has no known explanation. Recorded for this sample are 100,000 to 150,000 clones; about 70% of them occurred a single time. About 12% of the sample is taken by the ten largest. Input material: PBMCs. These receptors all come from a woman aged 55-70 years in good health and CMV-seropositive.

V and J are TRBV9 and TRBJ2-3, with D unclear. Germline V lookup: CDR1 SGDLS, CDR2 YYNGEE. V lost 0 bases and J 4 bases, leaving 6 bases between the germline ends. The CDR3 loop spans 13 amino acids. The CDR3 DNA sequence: TGTGCCAGCAGCGTAGTAGAATCAGATACGCAGTATTTT. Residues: CASSVVESDTQYF.

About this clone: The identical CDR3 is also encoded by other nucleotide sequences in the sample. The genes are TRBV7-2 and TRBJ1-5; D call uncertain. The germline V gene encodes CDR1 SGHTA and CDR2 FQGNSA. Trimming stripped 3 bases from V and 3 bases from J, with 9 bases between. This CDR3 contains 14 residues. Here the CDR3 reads CASSLSQSNQPQHF. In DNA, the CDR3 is TGTGCCAGCAGCTTGTCGCAGTCCAATCAGCCCCAGCATTTT.

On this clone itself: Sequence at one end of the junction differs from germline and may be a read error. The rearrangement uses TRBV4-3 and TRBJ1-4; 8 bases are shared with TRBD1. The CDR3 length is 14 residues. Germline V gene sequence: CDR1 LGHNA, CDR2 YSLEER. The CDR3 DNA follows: TGCGCCAGCAGCCAAGTCCATCCAGGGACAGGCTGGCTTTTT. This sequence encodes CASSQVHPGTGWLF.

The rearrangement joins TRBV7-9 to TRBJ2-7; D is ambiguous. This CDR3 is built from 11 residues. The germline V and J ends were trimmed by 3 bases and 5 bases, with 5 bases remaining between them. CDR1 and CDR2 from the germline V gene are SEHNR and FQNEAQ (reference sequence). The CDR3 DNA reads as TGTGCCAGCAGCTTTCTCGACGAGCAGTACTTC. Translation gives CASSFLDEQYF. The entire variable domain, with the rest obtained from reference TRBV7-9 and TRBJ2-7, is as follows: DTGVSQNPRHKITKRGQNVTFRCDPISEHNRLYWYRQTLGQGPEFLTYFQNEAQLEKSRLLSDRFSAERPKGSFSTLEIQRTEQGDSAMYLCASSFLDEQYFGPGTRLTVT.

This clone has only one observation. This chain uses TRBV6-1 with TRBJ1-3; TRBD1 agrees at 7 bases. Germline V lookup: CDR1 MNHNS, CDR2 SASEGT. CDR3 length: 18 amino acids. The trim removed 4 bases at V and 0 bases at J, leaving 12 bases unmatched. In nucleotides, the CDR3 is TGTGCCAGCAGTGGCCCCGGACAGGACCTATACTCTGGAAACACCATATATTTT. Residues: CASSGPGQDLYSGNTIYF.

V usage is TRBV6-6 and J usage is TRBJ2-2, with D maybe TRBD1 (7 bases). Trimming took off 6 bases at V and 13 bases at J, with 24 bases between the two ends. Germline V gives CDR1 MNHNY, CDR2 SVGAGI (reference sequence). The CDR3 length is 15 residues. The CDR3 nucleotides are TGTGCCAGCAGCGGACGACAGGGACTCTCAGGGTGGCTGTTTTTT. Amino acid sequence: CASSGRQGLSGWLFF.

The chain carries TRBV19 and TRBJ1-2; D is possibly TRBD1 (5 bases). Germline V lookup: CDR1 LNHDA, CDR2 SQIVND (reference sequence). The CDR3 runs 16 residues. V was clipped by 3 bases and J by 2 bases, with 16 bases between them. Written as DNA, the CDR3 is TGTGCCAGTAGTATGGTATACAGGACGGTGAACTATGGCTACACCTTC. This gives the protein CASSMVYRTVNYGYTF.

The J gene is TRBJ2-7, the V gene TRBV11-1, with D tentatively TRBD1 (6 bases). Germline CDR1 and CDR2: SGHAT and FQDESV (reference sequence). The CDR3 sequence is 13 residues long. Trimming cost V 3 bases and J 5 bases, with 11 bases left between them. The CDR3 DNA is TGTGCCAGCAGCTTTGGGGGCAGCGACGAGCAGTACTTC. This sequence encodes CASSFGGSDEQYF.

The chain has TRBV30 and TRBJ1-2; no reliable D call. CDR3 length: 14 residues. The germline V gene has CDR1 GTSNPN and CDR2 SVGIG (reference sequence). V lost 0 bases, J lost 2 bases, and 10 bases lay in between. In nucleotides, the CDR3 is TGTGCCTGGAGTGTAGCGGGAATGAACTATGGCTACACCTTC. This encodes CAWSVAGMNYGYTF.

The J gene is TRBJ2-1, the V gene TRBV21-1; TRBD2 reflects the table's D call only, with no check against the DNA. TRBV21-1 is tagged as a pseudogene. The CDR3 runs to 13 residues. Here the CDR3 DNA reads TGTGCCAGCAGCAATAAGGGACTAGTATTTTCGTTCTTC. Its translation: CASSNKGLVFSFF.

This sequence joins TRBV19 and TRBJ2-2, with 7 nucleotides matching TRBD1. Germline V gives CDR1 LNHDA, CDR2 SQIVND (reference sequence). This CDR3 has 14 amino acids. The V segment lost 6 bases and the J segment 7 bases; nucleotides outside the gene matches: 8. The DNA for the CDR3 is TGTGCCAGTAGAAGACAGGGATCATTCGGGGAGCTGTTTTTT. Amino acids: CASRRQGSFGELFF.

The CDR3 DNA is TGTGCCAGCAGCGTAGGGACAGGACACCCTAATGAAAAACTGTTTTTT. It yields the protein CASSVGTGHPNEKLFF. The genes are TRBV9 and TRBJ1-4; 7 bases agree with TRBD1. CDR3 length: 16 residues. CDR1 is SGDLS, CDR2 YYNGEE, per germline. The J segment lost 3 bases and the V segment lost 0 bases, leaving 5 bases of the junction unmatched.

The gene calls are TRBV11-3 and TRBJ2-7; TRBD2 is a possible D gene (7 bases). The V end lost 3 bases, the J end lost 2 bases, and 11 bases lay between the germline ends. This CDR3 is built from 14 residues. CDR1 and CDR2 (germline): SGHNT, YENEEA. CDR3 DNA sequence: TGTGCCAGCAGCTTGGGAGGGGGAACCTACGAGCAGTACTTC. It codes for CASSLGGGTYEQYF.

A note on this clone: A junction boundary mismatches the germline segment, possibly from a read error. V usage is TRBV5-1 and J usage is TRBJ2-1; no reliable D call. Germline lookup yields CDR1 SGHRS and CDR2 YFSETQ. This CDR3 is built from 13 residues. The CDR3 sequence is CASTLAQYNEQFF. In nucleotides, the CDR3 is TGCGCCAGCACCTTGGCCCAATACAATGAGCAGTTCTTC.

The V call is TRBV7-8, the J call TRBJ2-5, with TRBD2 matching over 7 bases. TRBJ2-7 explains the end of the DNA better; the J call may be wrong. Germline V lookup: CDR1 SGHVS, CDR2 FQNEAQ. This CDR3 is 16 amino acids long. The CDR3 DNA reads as TGTGCCAGCAGCTCCACGGCCCGACTAGCTATCTACGAGCAGTACTTC. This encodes CASSSTARLAIYEQYF.

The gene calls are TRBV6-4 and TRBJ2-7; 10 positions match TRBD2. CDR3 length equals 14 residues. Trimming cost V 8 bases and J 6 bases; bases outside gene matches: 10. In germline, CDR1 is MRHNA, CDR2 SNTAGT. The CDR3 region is CASGSGRAYCEQYF. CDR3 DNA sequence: TGTGCCAGCGGAAGCGGGAGGGCCTATTGCGAGCAGTACTTC.

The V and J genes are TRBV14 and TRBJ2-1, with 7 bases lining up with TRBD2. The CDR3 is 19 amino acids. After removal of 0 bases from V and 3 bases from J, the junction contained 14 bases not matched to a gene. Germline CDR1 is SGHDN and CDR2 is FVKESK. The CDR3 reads CASSQDPGGRVWVYNEQFF. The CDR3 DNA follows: TGTGCCAGCAGCCAAGATCCAGGTGGGAGGGTATGGGTCTACAATGAGCAGTTCTTC.